This TCR beta chain came from a study of early T cells in non-severe SARS-CoV-2 infection (dated by TCRdb to 2020 to 2022). General notes on the study: Because TCR sequencing relied on bulk RNA taken from unsorted whole blood, pairing of alpha and beta chains was not possible.

Library preparation was by 5' RACE. This sample was sequenced with a NextSeq 500. To correct for sequencing error and PCR bias, the TCR library protocol tagged individual cDNA molecules with unique molecular identifiers. TCR alpha and beta chains were both sequenced, and the abundances of alpha and beta sequences in each sample were closely correlated with each other. The study's own analysis went as follows. Decombinator V4 was used to annotate TCR sequences for V gene, J gene and CDR3. TCRs were defined as expanded if a significant change between any two time points was detected under a Poisson model with p below 0.0001. TCR abundances were normalised to the total number of TCRs sequenced per sample and expressed as counts per million. TRAV1-2 paired with TRAJ12, TRAJ20 or TRAJ33 defined MAIT TCRs, while TRAV10 paired with TRAJ18 defined iNKT TCRs. VDJdb, accessed on 1 November 2021, was searched for TCRs annotated for CMV, EBV and SARS-CoV-2, and TCRs annotated for more than one antigen were excluded. The raw public data were reprocessed by TCRdb itself: fastp quality trimming at Q25, MiXCR clonotype calling, in-frame beta chains only. Here each entry gathers all rows of one CDR3 protein and keeps the most common genes and DNA. For this entry, the V and J calls and clone size follow TCRdb and not the study's own pipeline. This sample gives some 20,000 distinct CDR3 sequences in total; 4% to 5.5% of them show up just once. About 6.7% of the sample belongs to the ten largest clones.

V is pared back by 5 bases and J by 6 bases, with 16 bases lying between the germline termini. As encoded in the germline V gene, CDR1 is MDHEN while CDR2 is SYDVKM. From the cysteine through the phenylalanine, the CDR3 covers 14 amino acids. Here the CDR3 DNA is all that survives: 42 bases in frame from base 1. Set within a cohort of healthcare workers in London, UK, this nested case-control study involved weekly PCR testing of nasopharyngeal swabs along with blood sampling. Between 23 and 31 March 2020, the week of the UK lockdown, healthcare workers were enrolled and then followed up weekly for as long as 16 weeks. Overall study outcomes, separate from this receptor: VDJdb matching was skewed toward anti-spike CD8 responses, so virus-specific expansions were likely underestimated and private and CD4 specificities were missed.

This clonotype has a count of ten or more. What this receptor recognizes is not known. The sample holds no much larger clone one base away, and base qualities are not on file. Here the chain combines TRBV28 and TRBJ1-2, with TRBD1 as a weak D call on 5 bases. Source material: whole blood. The sequence came from an adult who was a healthcare worker with PCR-confirmed SARS-CoV-2 infection or an uninfected control (not recorded which). The CDR3 has the sequence CASSPLRGDNGYTF. The bases are TGTGCCAGCAGTCCCCTGAGGGGCGATAATGGCTACACCTTC.